A single sample gave rise to the 5 T cell receptor beta chains below, sequenced in a study of blood T cell repertoires in COVID-19. Produced via immunoSEQ multiplex PCR; TCRdb's table is partial and in-frame only. The table includes some 170,000 clones, less than 90% detected once. Sequenced sample: PBMCs or T cells enriched from blood (not recorded which). The source of these receptors is a human donor with acute COVID-19. The donor label of this sample is uncertain.

CDR3 sequence: CASSLARGRKETQYF. CDR3 nucleotides: TGTGCCAGCAGCTTAGCGCGGGGGAGAAAAGAGACCCAGTACTTC. V is TRBV7-2 and J is TRBJ2-5; the match to TRBD2 covers 7 bases. With 0 bases clipped from V and 3 bases from J, the junction kept 4 bases outside the gene matches. Per germline, CDR1 SGHTA and CDR2 FQGNSA. The CDR3 has 15 amino acids.

The chain joins TRBV29-1 to TRBJ1-5; D remains unclear. Germline V gene lookup returns CDR1 SQVTM and CDR2 ANQGSEA. The V end was cut by 7 bases, the J end by 4 bases, with 14 bases between. The CDR3 spans 13 residues. The CDR3: CSAAERANQPQHF. The DNA for the CDR3 is TGCAGCGCTGCCGAGCGCGCGAATCAGCCCCAGCATTTT.

This clone has a handful of counts. The chain is built from TRBV4-2 and TRBJ2-7, with TRBD1 identical over 8 bases. Germline CDR1 reads LGHNA; CDR2 reads YNFKEQ. The CDR3 has 16 amino acids. Germline trimming cut 1 base from V and 1 base from J; bases unmatched to any gene: 6. The chain's CDR3 is CASSQATDRASYEQYF. In DNA form, the CDR3 reads TGTGCCAGCAGCCAAGCGACGGACAGGGCGTCCTACGAGCAGTACTTC.

The chain joins TRBV7-2 to TRBJ2-7; D possibly corresponds to TRBD1 (6 bases). Germline V gene sequence: CDR1 SGHTA, CDR2 FQGNSA. The CDR3 extends over 14 amino acids. V was pared by 2 bases and J by 1 base, with 9 bases between. The CDR3 DNA sequence: TGTGCCAGCAGCTTAAAGGGGGTGTCCTACGAGCAGTACTTC. The encoded protein is CASSLKGVSYEQYF. The whole variable domain, filled in from reference TRBV7-2 and TRBJ2-7, reads GAGVSQSPSNKVTEKGKDVELRCDPISGHTALYWYRQSLGQGLEFLIYFQGNSAPDKSGLPSDRFSAERTGGSVSTLTIQRTQQEDSAVYLCASSLKGVSYEQYFGPGTRLTVT.

Turning to this clone: One end of the junction fails to match germline, which may point to a read error. The chain couples TRBV12-3 or TRBV12-4 to TRBJ1-2; D is undetermined. The CDR3 length is 11 residues. The CDR3 loop reads CVSGRIFGYTF. Written as DNA, the CDR3 is TGTGTCAGCGGCAGGATCTTTGGCTACACCTTC.